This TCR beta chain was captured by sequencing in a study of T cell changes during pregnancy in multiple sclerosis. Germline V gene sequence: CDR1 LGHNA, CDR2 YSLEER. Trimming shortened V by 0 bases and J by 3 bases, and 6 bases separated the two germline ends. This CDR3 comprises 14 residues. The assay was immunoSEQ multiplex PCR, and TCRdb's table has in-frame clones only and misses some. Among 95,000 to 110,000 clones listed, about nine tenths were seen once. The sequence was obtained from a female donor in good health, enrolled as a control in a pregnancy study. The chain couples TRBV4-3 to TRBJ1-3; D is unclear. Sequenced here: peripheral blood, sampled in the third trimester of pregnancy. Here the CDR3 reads CASSQDRNGNTIYF. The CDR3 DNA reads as TGCGCCAGCAGCCAAGACAGAAATGGAAACACCATATATTTT.